This T cell receptor (beta chain) derives from a study of graft-versus-host responses after intestinal transplantation. About the study: Anti-thymocyte globulin induction preceded approximately three years of tacrolimus and steroid maintenance in all recipients.

Comment on this clone: Its target is not known.

Here immunoSEQ multiplex PCR was the method, and the copy in TCRdb shows in-frame clones only, minus some. The repertoire has 20,000 to 25,000 clones, 94% of them found once; the top ten carry 0.4% to 0.55%. Findings and caveats of the study: Peak circulating GvH clone levels were associated with early post-transplant HvG declines. Within allografts, high graft-versus-host to host-versus-graft clonal ratios were seen among patients with graft-donor T cell macrochimerism.

Germline V gene sequence: CDR1 SNHLY, CDR2 FYNNEI. V was trimmed by 3 bases and J by 9 bases, leaving 8 bases between them. The CDR3 contains 11 residues. Here the sequenced sample was PBMCs, taken 156 days after intestinal transplant. This chain links TRBV2 with TRBJ1-1; D uncertain. This TCR came from a human patient who received an intestinal transplant, so some T cells may come from the graft donor. The CDR3 DNA is TGTGCCAGCAGTGAGCTGGTAAAAGCTTTCTTT. Amino acids: CASSELVKAFF.